The sequence of this TCR beta chain was determined in a study of blood T cell repertoires in COVID-19. Study as a whole: Material from acute and convalescent COVID-19 was sourced from the United States, Italy and Spain. Sources were T cells, B-cell-depleted T cells, or PBMCs; the material itself was cDNA or gDNA.

The germline gives CDR1 SQVTM, CDR2 ANQGSEA. This CDR3 contains 16 residues. V lost 6 bases, J lost 3 bases, and 21 bases lay in between. In the original processing: Amplification from reference gene primers served as the basis for estimated nucleated cell counts. Only in-frame clones appear in the TCRdb table, and some are missing; sequencing was by immunoSEQ multiplex PCR. V and J calls and clone size follow that table, whereas D and trimming were derived from the DNA. The data hold approximately 190,000 clones, with 80% to 85% observed a single time. The sequence was collected from a woman aged 40 to 55 with acute or convalescent COVID-19. The sample consisted of peripheral blood. The chain is built from TRBV29-1 and TRBJ1-5, with D possibly TRBD1 on 5 matching bases. The CDR3 coding sequence is TGCAGCGTCTCCGGGCTCGGGGGGGGTTCCAATCAGCCCCAGCATTTT. This sequence encodes CSVSGLGGGSNQPQHF.